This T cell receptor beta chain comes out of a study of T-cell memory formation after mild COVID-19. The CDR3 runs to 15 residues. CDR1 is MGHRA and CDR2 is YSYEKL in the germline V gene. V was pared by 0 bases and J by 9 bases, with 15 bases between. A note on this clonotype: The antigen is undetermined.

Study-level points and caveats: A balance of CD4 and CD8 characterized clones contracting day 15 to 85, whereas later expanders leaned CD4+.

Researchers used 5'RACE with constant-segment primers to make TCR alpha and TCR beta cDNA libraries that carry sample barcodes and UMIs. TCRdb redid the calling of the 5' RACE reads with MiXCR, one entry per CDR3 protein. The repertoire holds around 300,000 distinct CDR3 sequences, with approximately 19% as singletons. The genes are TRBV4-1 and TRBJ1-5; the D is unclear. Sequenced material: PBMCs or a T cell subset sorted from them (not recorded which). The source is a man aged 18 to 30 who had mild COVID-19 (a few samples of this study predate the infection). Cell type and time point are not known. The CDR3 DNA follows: TGCGCCAGCAGCCAAGAGGGCCGATCGGATGGGCCCCAGCATTTT. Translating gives CASSQEGRSDGPQHF.